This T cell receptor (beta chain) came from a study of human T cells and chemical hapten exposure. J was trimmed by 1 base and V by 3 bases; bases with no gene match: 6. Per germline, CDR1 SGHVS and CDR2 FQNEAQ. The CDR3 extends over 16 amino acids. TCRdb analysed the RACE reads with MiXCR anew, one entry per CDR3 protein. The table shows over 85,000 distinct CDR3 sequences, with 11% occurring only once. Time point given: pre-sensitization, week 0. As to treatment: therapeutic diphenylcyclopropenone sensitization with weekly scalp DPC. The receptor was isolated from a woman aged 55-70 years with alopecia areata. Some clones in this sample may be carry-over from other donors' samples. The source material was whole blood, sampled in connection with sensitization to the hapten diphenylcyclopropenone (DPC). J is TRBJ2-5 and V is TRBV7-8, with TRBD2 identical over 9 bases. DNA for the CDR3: TGTGCCAGCAGCTTGTTCCTAGCGGGACTCCAAGAGACCCAGTACTTC. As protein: CASSLFLAGLQETQYF.